This T cell receptor (beta chain) stems from a study of cytomegalovirus exposure and HLA in healthy donors. J lost 4 bases, V lost 3 bases, and 4 bases had no gene match. The CDR3 length is 14 residues. CDR1 is GTSNPN and CDR2 is SVGIG in the germline V gene (reference sequence). Study-level points and caveats: Later analysis identified a missense DCLRE1C variant that was linked to TCR beta V- and J-gene trimming. The listing of roughly 160 TCR beta chains classed them as cytomegalovirus-associated.

Regarding this clone: What it binds is unknown. Other DNA variants within this sample encode the same CDR3.

Primers for the PCR totalled 60 Vbeta and 13 Jbeta. Sequenced by immunoSEQ multiplex PCR; TCRdb stores in-frame clones only, minus some. The sample lists some 130,000 clones, 78% seen once, with 1.3% to 1.5% in the top ten. This receptor was identified in a female donor in good health and CMV-seronegative. Sequenced sample: PBMCs. V gene TRBV30 combines with J gene TRBJ2-1; 9 positions agree with TRBD2. The CDR3 is CAWSLTSGYNEQFF. CDR3 coding DNA: TGTGCCTGGAGCTTGACTAGCGGATACAATGAGCAGTTCTTC.